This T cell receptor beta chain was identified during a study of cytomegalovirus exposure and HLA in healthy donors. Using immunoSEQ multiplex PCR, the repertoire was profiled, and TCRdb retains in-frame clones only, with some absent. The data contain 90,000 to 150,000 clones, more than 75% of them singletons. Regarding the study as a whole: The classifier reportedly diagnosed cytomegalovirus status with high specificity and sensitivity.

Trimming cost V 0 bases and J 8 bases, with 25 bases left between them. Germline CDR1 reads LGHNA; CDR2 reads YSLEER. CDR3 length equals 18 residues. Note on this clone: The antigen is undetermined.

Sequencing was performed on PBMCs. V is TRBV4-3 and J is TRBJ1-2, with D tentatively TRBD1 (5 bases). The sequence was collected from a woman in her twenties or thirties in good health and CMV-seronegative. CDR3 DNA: TGCGCCAGCAGCCAAGAACCCGCAGGGTGGTTAGGCTTTGACGGCTACACCTTC. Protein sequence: CASSQEPAGWLGFDGYTF.